Sequencing of this T cell receptor (beta chain) was carried out in a study of PD-1 blockade in classical Hodgkin lymphoma. Overall study findings and caveats: Repertoire difference causes, possibly disease activity or prior therapy, remain undefined. Prior to therapy, complete responders displayed diversity much like that of newly diagnosed patients. Relapsed/refractory patients reportedly had the lowest baseline TCR diversity, below newly diagnosed patients, who were below healthy donors.

Libraries were prepared by immunoSEQ multiplex PCR; TCRdb keeps only in-frame clonotypes and omits some of them. The data show 25,000 to 35,000 clones, less than 90% seen once. This clone was found a few times. The antigen is undetermined. All the patients suffered relapse after autologous stem cell transplantation, and brentuximab vedotin exposure differed. The V and J ends lost 1 base and 2 bases, in that order; junction bases with no gene match: 3. CDR1 LNHDA and CDR2 SQIVND come from the germline V gene (reference sequence). The length of the CDR3 is 15 residues. The material was peripheral blood mononuclear cells (PBMCs), obtained before the second cycle of nivolumab. This chain joins TRBV19 and TRBJ2-3; 7 bases are a match to TRBD1. This clonotype was obtained from a human donor with classical Hodgkin lymphoma. The CDR3 is CASSIGDRPTDTQYF. As DNA, the CDR3 is TGTGCCAGTAGTATAGGGGACAGACCCACAGATACGCAGTATTTT.